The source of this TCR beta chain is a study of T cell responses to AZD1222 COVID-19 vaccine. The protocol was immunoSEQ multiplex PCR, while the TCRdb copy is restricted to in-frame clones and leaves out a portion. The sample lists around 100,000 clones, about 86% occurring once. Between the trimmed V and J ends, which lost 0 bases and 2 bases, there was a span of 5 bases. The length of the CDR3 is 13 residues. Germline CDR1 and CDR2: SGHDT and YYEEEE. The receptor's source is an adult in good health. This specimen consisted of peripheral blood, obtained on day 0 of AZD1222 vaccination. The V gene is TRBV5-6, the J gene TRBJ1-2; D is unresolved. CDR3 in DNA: TGTGCCAGCAGCTTGGAAGAGAACTATGGCTACACCTTC. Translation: CASSLEENYGYTF.